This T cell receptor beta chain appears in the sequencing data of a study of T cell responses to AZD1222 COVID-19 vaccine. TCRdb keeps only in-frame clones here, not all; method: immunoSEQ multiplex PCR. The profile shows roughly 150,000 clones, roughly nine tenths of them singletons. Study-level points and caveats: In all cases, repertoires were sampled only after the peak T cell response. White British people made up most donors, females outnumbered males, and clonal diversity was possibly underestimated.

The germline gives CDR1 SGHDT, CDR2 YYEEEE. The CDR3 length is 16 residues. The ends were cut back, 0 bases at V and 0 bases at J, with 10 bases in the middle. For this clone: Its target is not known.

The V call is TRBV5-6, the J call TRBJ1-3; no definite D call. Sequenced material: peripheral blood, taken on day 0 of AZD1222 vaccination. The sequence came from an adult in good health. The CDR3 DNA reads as TGTGCCAGCAGCTTGGTGGGTAAGGGCTCTGGAAACACCATATATTTT. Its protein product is CASSLVGKGSGNTIYF.